The 26 T cell receptor beta chains below come from one sample, sequenced in a study of technical replicates of blood from a handful of donors. The data were produced by immunoSEQ multiplex PCR, yet TCRdb's version contains in-frame clones alone and is incomplete. The table records over 85,000 clones, roughly 94% of them present only once. Material for sequencing was T cells isolated from PBMCs. These receptors all stem from a human donor in good health.

This sequence joins TRBV19 and TRBJ1-2; TRBD1 aligns across 12 bases. Germline loops: CDR1 LNHDA, CDR2 SQIVND (reference sequence). The J segment lost 5 bases and the V segment lost 5 bases, leaving 6 bases of the junction unmatched. The CDR3 is 15 residues long. CDR3 sequence: CASSSPGQGAYGYTF. CDR3 nucleotide sequence: TGTGCCAGTAGTTCACCGGGACAGGGGGCTTATGGCTACACCTTC.

The V and J genes are TRBV7-9 and TRBJ2-7, with TRBD2 identical over 7 bases. This CDR3 comprises 14 residues. Germline values: CDR1 SEHNR, CDR2 FQNEAQ (reference sequence). Losses at the gene ends were 7 bases for V and 1 base for J; bases not matched to a gene: 7. For the CDR3, the DNA is TGTGCCAGCACGAAGGGAGGGTTGTCCTACGAGCAGTACTTC. This sequence encodes CASTKGGLSYEQYF.

V and J are TRBV28 and TRBJ2-6, with a weak D call TRBD1 (5 bases). The CDR3 runs to 14 residues. V gave up 5 bases and J gave up 4 bases, with 9 bases separating them. Germline CDR1 and CDR2: MDHEN and SYDVKM. DNA for the CDR3: TGTGCCAGCAGTGCAGGGTGGGGGGCCAACGTCCTGACTTTC. This codes for CASSAGWGANVLTF.

The V call is TRBV7-6, the J call TRBJ1-5; D gene uncertain. The CDR3 is 16 residues long. Per germline, CDR1 SGHVS and CDR2 FNYEAQ. The V and J ends lost 2 bases and 4 bases respectively, with 15 bases between them. The DNA of the CDR3 is TGTGCCAGCAGCTTAAATTCTCGGTCCTTTAATCAGCCCCAGCATTTT. Protein sequence: CASSLNSRSFNQPQHF.

The chain employs TRBV19 and TRBJ2-1, with 9 bases lining up with TRBD2. V trimming: 10 bases; J trimming: 5 bases; junction bases outside the gene matches: 9. This CDR3 spans 14 amino acids. Germline V gene lookup returns CDR1 LNHDA and CDR2 SQIVND (reference sequence). This chain's CDR3 is CATSLAGLNNEQFF. The CDR3 DNA sequence: TGTGCCACCTCGCTAGCGGGACTTAACAATGAGCAGTTCTTC.

The rearrangement uses TRBV6-5 and TRBJ2-5; D is perhaps TRBD1 (6 bases). This CDR3 has 13 residues. CDR1 is MNHEY and CDR2 is SVGAGI in the germline V gene. V lost 6 bases and J 5 bases, leaving 13 bases between the germline ends. As DNA, the CDR3 is TGTGCCAGCAGCCCAGGGGTTTGGGAGACCCAGTACTTC. This translates into CASSPGVWETQYF.

V gene TRBV30 combines with J gene TRBJ2-1; D is unclear. Trimming took 2 bases from V and 3 from J, leaving 2 bases between them. CDR1 is GTSNPN and CDR2 is SVGIG in the germline V gene (reference sequence). This CDR3 spans 11 amino acids. The CDR3 nucleotides read TGTGCCTGGAGTCTCTACAATGAGCAGTTCTTC. Translated: CAWSLYNEQFF.

The chain uses TRBV11-2 and TRBJ2-5; tentative D call: TRBD2 (6 bases). There are 17 residues in the CDR3. Per germline, CDR1 SGHAT and CDR2 FQNNGV. V was clipped by 1 base and J by 4 bases, with 19 bases between them. The CDR3 nucleotides are TGTGCCAGCAGCTTAGGTGGGCTAGCGATAATAGGAGAGACCCAGTACTTC. It specifies CASSLGGLAIIGETQYF.

The V call is TRBV7-9, the J call TRBJ2-7; TRBD2 is a possible D gene (6 bases). The V and J ends lost 3 bases and 1 base respectively, with 10 bases between them. CDR1 is SEHNR and CDR2 is FQNEAQ in the germline V gene (reference sequence). The CDR3 totals 14 residues. CDR3 DNA sequence: TGTGCCAGCAGCTTTAAGGAGGGGTCCTACGAGCAGTACTTC. Translated, it gives CASSFKEGSYEQYF.

Worth noting for this clone: One junction end disagrees with the germline gene, perhaps due to a read error. The V gene is TRBV5-1, the J gene TRBJ2-7; no firm D call. The CDR3 totals 15 residues. The germline CDR1 and CDR2 sequences are SGHRS and YFSETQ. The DNA of the CDR3 is TGCGCCAGCAGCTTGGAGTCTCCTAGGCTCTACGGGCAGTACTTC. Translated, it gives CASSLESPRLYGQYF.

V and J are TRBV5-1 and TRBJ2-7; 10 bases align to TRBD1. Germline values: CDR1 SGHRS, CDR2 YFSETQ. V was pared by 4 bases and J by 2 bases, with 6 bases of the junction left unmatched. The CDR3 is 15 residues long. CDR3 DNA sequence: TGCGCCAGCAGCGGTAGACAGGGGGCGACCTACGAGCAGTACTTC. It yields the protein CASSGRQGATYEQYF.

The chain couples TRBV6-5 to TRBJ1-2, with D hard to call. Trimming took off 2 bases at V and 6 bases at J, with 13 bases between the two ends. CDR3 length: 14 amino acids. CDR1 is MNHEY, CDR2 SVGAGI, per germline. DNA for the CDR3: TGTGCCAGCAGTTACGCAGCGGGGTGGAATGGCTACACCTTC. It translates to CASSYAAGWNGYTF.

The chain couples TRBV2 to TRBJ2-5; 8 bases map to TRBD1. This CDR3 contains 14 residues. Trimming cost V 3 bases and J 13 bases; bases outside gene matches: 13. The germline gives CDR1 SNHLY, CDR2 FYNNEI. The CDR3 bases are TGTGCCAGCAGTGAGGACAGGGAAATCCGAATATTGTACTTC. Its protein product is CASSEDREIRILYF.

V usage is TRBV9 and J usage is TRBJ2-5; 8 nucleotides match TRBD2. The tail of the sequence fits TRBJ2-7 better, so the J call may be wrong. From germline, CDR1 is SGDLS and CDR2 YYNGEE. This CDR3 region has 14 residues. This chain's CDR3 is CASSPRTSTSEQYF. The CDR3 nucleotides read TGTGCCAGCAGCCCCCGGACTAGCACGAGCGAGCAGTACTTC.

This clone appeared once. The V gene is TRBV6-6, the J gene TRBJ1-2; D possibly corresponds to TRBD1 (5 bases). Trimming pared 5 bases from V and 8 bases from J, leaving 15 bases between. Germline lookup yields CDR1 MNHNY and CDR2 SVGAGI (reference sequence). The CDR3 has 13 residues. The CDR3 region is CASSPQGGAGYTF. The CDR3 DNA reads as TGTGCCAGCAGTCCCCAGGGAGGGGCGGGCTACACCTTC.

This chain uses TRBV28 with TRBJ1-1; D is possibly TRBD1 (5 bases). The ends were cut back, 1 base at V and 5 bases at J, with 8 bases in the middle. The germline V gene encodes CDR1 MDHEN and CDR2 SYDVKM. There are 13 residues in the CDR3. CDR3 nucleotide sequence: TGTGCCAGCAGTTTATCCAGGGATACTGAAGCTTTCTTT. This translates into CASSLSRDTEAFF. The complete variable domain, with remaining parts taken from reference TRBV28 and TRBJ1-1, reads DVKVTQSSRYLVKRTGEKVFLECVQDMDHENMFWYRQDPGLGLRLIYFSYDVKMKEKGDIPEGYSVSREKKERFSLILESASTNQTSMYLCASSLSRDTEAFFGQGTRLTVV.

This rearrangement joins TRBV28 to TRBJ1-3, with TRBD1 identical over 8 bases. The V and J ends lost 5 bases and 1 base, in that order; junction bases with no gene match: 4. Germline values: CDR1 MDHEN, CDR2 SYDVKM. The CDR3 extends over 15 amino acids. This CDR3 is CASSRTGTSGNTIYF. CDR3 nucleotide sequence: TGTGCCAGCAGTAGGACAGGGACATCTGGAAACACCATATATTTT.

The chain couples TRBV2 to TRBJ2-1; TRBD2 agrees at 8 bases. From germline, CDR1 is SNHLY and CDR2 FYNNEI. The CDR3 extends over 15 amino acids. Trimming at V came to 6 bases and at J to 3 bases, leaving 7 bases not matched to a gene. In DNA form, the CDR3 reads TGTGCCAGCAGAGAGCTAGCGGGCTTCTACAATGAGCAGTTCTTC. As protein: CASRELAGFYNEQFF.

The chain couples TRBV29-1 to TRBJ2-1; possibly TRBD2 for D (6 bases). The CDR3 totals 14 residues. CDR1 SQVTM and CDR2 ANQGSEA come from the germline V gene. V lost 1 base, J lost 7 bases, and 14 bases lay in between. CDR3 region: CSVEVPGSLNEQFF. CDR3 bases: TGCAGCGTTGAAGTACCCGGGAGTCTAAATGAGCAGTTCTTC.

This chain links TRBV10-3 with TRBJ2-1, with 9 positions matching TRBD2. The germline V gene has CDR1 ENHRY and CDR2 SYGVKD. The CDR3 sequence is 14 residues long. The trim removed 4 bases at V and 7 bases at J, leaving 5 bases unmatched. In DNA form, the CDR3 reads TGTGCCATCAGTGGAGTAGCGGGAGTTAATGAGCAGTTCTTC. This translates into CAISGVAGVNEQFF.

This clone was seen only once. This chain joins TRBV6-7 and TRBJ2-7; 8 positions match TRBD2. TRBV6-7 is an ORF; its function is uncertain. The CDR3 totals 17 residues. With V trimmed by 7 bases and J by 0 bases, 14 bases remained unmatched. CDR3 coding DNA: TGTGCCAGCATTCGAGAGATTAGCGGGATATTCTCCTACGAGCAGTACTTC. Encoded protein: CASIREISGIFSYEQYF.

The rearrangement links TRBV7-2 to TRBJ2-5; a weak D match, TRBD1 (6 bases). The CDR3 loop spans 13 amino acids. In germline, CDR1 is SGHTA, CDR2 FQGNSA. Trimming stripped 1 base from V and 5 bases from J, with 8 bases between. The CDR3: CASSLVRGETQYF. In DNA form, the CDR3 reads TGTGCCAGCAGCTTAGTCAGGGGCGAGACCCAGTACTTC. The variable domain in full, with the rest retrieved from reference TRBV7-2 and TRBJ2-5, is GAGVSQSPSNKVTEKGKDVELRCDPISGHTALYWYRQSLGQGLEFLIYFQGNSAPDKSGLPSDRFSAERTGGSVSTLTIQRTQQEDSAVYLCASSLVRGETQYFGPGTRLLVL.

This clone was recorded only once. The chain is built from TRBV13 and TRBJ2-3; 9 positions match TRBD2. The CDR3 is 16 amino acids. J gave up 2 bases and V 4 bases, and 7 bases lay outside the gene matches. CDR1 is PRHDT, CDR2 FYEKMQ, per germline (reference sequence). The CDR3 sequence is CASSSRLAEFTDTQYF. Written as DNA, the CDR3 is TGTGCCAGCAGCTCCCGACTAGCGGAGTTCACAGATACGCAGTATTTT.

This CDR3 is CASSSGTSGNLSPNEQFF. For the CDR3, the DNA is TGTGCCAGCAGCTCAGGGACTAGCGGGAATCTAAGCCCCAATGAGCAGTTCTTC. V gene TRBV7-9 combines with J gene TRBJ2-1, with 13 bases matching TRBD2. The CDR3 length is 18 residues. V dropped 4 bases and J dropped 6; count of bases not matched to a gene: 12. The germline gives CDR1 SEHNR, CDR2 FQNEAQ (reference sequence).

The rearrangement uses TRBV27 and TRBJ2-2; perhaps TRBD2 as D (5 bases). The CDR3 contains 16 residues. V was shortened by 6 bases and J by 5 bases, with 19 bases between the two germline ends. Germline V CDR1 and CDR2: MNHEY, SMNVEV (reference sequence). The CDR3: CASRPSLGEATGELFF. As DNA, the CDR3 is TGTGCCAGCAGACCCTCACTCGGGGAAGCAACCGGGGAGCTGTTTTTT.

The chain is built from TRBV7-9 and TRBJ2-2; a possible D gene is TRBD1 (6 bases). The V gene's germline CDR1 is SEHNR and CDR2 FQNEAQ (reference sequence). This CDR3 contains 16 residues. Trimming stripped 7 bases from V and 2 bases from J, with 17 bases between. The CDR3 DNA is TGTGCCAGCACCATTCGGACAGTACTCAACACCGGGGAGCTGTTTTTT. Translated: CASTIRTVLNTGELFF. Full variable domain (remainder filled in from reference TRBV7-9 and TRBJ2-2): DTGVSQNPRHKITKRGQNVTFRCDPISEHNRLYWYRQTLGQGPEFLTYFQNEAQLEKSRLLSDRFSAERPKGSFSTLEIQRTEQGDSAMYLCASTIRTVLNTGELFFGEGSRLTVL.